The 22 T cell receptor beta chains presented below share a single source sample, sequenced in a study of T-cell memory formation after mild COVID-19. TCRdb fed the 5' RACE reads into MiXCR, producing one record per CDR3 protein. The sample records about 160,000 distinct CDR3 sequences, roughly 28% being singletons. Material: PBMCs or a T cell subset sorted from them (not recorded which). The receptor source for this set is an adult woman who had mild COVID-19 (a few samples of this study predate the infection). Cell type and time point are not known.

The rearrangement links TRBV6-6 to TRBJ2-7; tentatively, D is TRBD2 (7 bases). This CDR3 is built from 13 residues. Trimming removed 6 bases at V and 3 bases at J, with 12 bases between. The germline V gene encodes CDR1 MNHNY and CDR2 SVGAGI (reference sequence). CDR3 nucleotide sequence: TGTGCCAGCAGGGGGGGGCAAGTCTACGAGCAGTACTTC. It translates to CASRGGQVYEQYF.

This chain joins TRBV6-5 and TRBJ2-4; TRBD2 might be the D (6 bases). The CDR3 loop spans 14 amino acids. Trimming cost V 2 bases and J 10 bases, with 15 bases left between them. Germline lookup yields CDR1 MNHEY and CDR2 SVGAGI. This CDR3 is CASSYGLAFPIQYF. The CDR3 nucleotides are TGTGCCAGCAGTTACGGGCTAGCGTTTCCAATTCAGTACTTC.

This clonotype was recorded a few times. The J gene is TRBJ2-2, the V gene TRBV6-2 or TRBV6-3; D is ambiguous. Trimming removed 0 bases from V and 3 bases from J, with 8 bases in between. The CDR3 extends over 15 amino acids. CDR1 MNHEY and CDR2 SVGEGT come from the germline V gene. This CDR3 is CASSYSDKDTGELFF. The CDR3, as DNA: TGTGCCAGCAGTTACTCGGATAAGGACACCGGGGAGCTGTTTTTT.

This sequence joins TRBV4-1 and TRBJ2-3; unclear D gene. Trimming took off 0 bases at V and 7 bases at J, with 5 bases between the two ends. The CDR3 has 12 amino acids. Germline V lookup: CDR1 MGHRA, CDR2 YSYEKL. Here the CDR3 reads CASSQEEHTQYF. CDR3 nucleotide sequence: TGCGCCAGCAGCCAAGAGGAGCATACGCAGTATTTT.

As for this clonotype: One base away lies a much larger clone, so this may be a sequencing read error. The chain employs TRBV7-6 and TRBJ2-3, with 9 bases that match TRBD2. The CDR3 extends over 15 amino acids. Trimming took 5 bases from V and 1 from J; bases not matched to a gene: 4. The germline CDR1 and CDR2 sequences are SGHVS and FNYEAQ. CDR3 DNA sequence: TGTGCCAGCAGCACCATAGCGGGGGGCACAGATACGCAGTATTTT. Protein: CASSTIAGGTDTQYF.

The rearrangement links TRBV3-1 to TRBJ1-5, with 10 positions matching TRBD1. The CDR3 has 15 amino acids. Germline CDR1 and CDR2: LGHDT and YNNKEL (reference sequence). Losses at the gene ends were 4 bases for V and 6 bases for J; bases not matched to a gene: 6. Here the CDR3 reads CASSRGTGVGQPQHF. For the CDR3, the DNA is TGTGCCAGCAGCCGAGGGACAGGGGTCGGTCAGCCCCAGCATTTT.

V gene TRBV6-2 or TRBV6-3 combines with J gene TRBJ2-5, with 8 bases lining up with TRBD2. The CDR3 runs 16 residues. Germline values: CDR1 MNHEY, CDR2 SVGEGT. V lost 1 base to trimming and J lost 2 bases; unmatched junction nucleotides: 6. For the CDR3, the DNA is TGTGCCAGCAGTTACTGGCCAGCGGGGGAACAAGAGACCCAGTACTTC. It yields the protein CASSYWPAGEQETQYF.

The genes are TRBV7-9 and TRBJ2-1, with 7 bases that match TRBD2. Germline V gene lookup returns CDR1 SEHNR and CDR2 FQNEAQ (reference sequence). The CDR3 sequence is 15 residues long. V trimming: 0 bases; J trimming: 7 bases; junction bases outside the gene matches: 6. CDR3 protein: CASSLAGRGVNEQFF. CDR3 coding DNA: TGTGCCAGCAGCTTAGCGGGTCGGGGGGTGAATGAGCAGTTCTTC.

This chain links TRBV7-8 with TRBJ1-6; D may be TRBD1 (6 bases). The CDR3 covers 15 residues. Trimming cost V 3 bases and J 5 bases, with 11 bases left between them. Germline V gives CDR1 SGHVS, CDR2 FQNEAQ. CDR3 in amino acids: CASSFSGADNSPLHF. The CDR3 coding sequence is TGTGCCAGCAGCTTTTCGGGGGCCGATAATTCACCCCTCCACTTT.

This CDR3 reads CSARGQTGEVTEAFF. In DNA, the CDR3 is TGCAGTGCTAGAGGGCAGACAGGGGAGGTCACTGAAGCTTTCTTT. The V gene is TRBV20-1, the J gene TRBJ1-1, with 8 bases lining up with TRBD1. CDR1 and CDR2 (germline): DFQATT, SNEGSKA (reference sequence). Losses at the gene ends were 1 base for V and 4 bases for J; bases not matched to a gene: 8. The CDR3 extends over 15 amino acids.

This clonotype showed up just a few times. The V gene is TRBV14, the J gene TRBJ2-7; TRBD1 agrees at 7 bases. The V gene's germline CDR1 is SGHDN and CDR2 FVKESK. J gave up 3 bases and V 5 bases, and 10 bases lay outside the gene matches. This CDR3 contains 15 residues. CDR3 protein: CASSAYRGPGYEQYF. The CDR3 DNA reads TGTGCCAGCAGCGCTTACAGGGGTCCGGGCTACGAGCAGTACTTC.

The rearrangement links TRBV13 to TRBJ1-2; tentative D call: TRBD1 (6 bases). Looked up from germline, CDR1 is PRHDT and CDR2 is FYEKMQ (reference sequence). CDR3 length: 15 amino acids. The V end lost 5 bases, the J end lost 1 base, and 14 bases lay between the germline ends. The CDR3 DNA reads as TGTGCCAGCAGCGAACGGACAGTTGATAACTATGGCTACACCTTC. Protein product: CASSERTVDNYGYTF.

Only a few counts were recorded for this clonotype. The chain carries TRBV14 and TRBJ1-4, with D unclear. The CDR3 covers 9 residues. Trimming pared 4 bases from V and 15 bases from J, leaving 6 bases between. From germline, CDR1 is SGHDN and CDR2 FVKESK. CDR3 bases: TGTGCCAGCAGCCTTAGCGTGTTTTTT. Protein: CASSLSVFF.

This clonotype occurred a few times. The chain carries TRBV6-2 or TRBV6-3 and TRBJ1-1, with TRBD1 matching over 10 bases. Germline V gives CDR1 MNHEY, CDR2 SVGEGT. V shed 10 bases and J 5 bases; nucleotides not matched to a gene: 7. This CDR3 has 13 amino acids. The CDR3 DNA reads as TGTGCCATCAAGACAGGGGGCTGGACTGAAGCTTTCTTT. Translation: CAIKTGGWTEAFF.

This rearrangement joins TRBV4-2 to TRBJ2-3; tentatively, D is TRBD2 (6 bases). The CDR3 length is 16 residues. Per germline, CDR1 LGHNA and CDR2 YNFKEQ. Trimming shortened V by 0 bases and J by 0 bases, and 10 bases separated the two germline ends. The CDR3 here is CASSQEAGTSTDTQYF. The CDR3 DNA is TGTGCCAGCAGCCAAGAGGCGGGGACTAGCACAGATACGCAGTATTTT.

This clonotype has more than one count but fewer than ten. The rearrangement uses TRBV7-2 and TRBJ2-7; 7 nucleotides agree with TRBD2. The CDR3 loop spans 16 amino acids. J gave up 5 bases and V 1 base, and 11 bases lay outside the gene matches. Germline lookup yields CDR1 SGHTA and CDR2 FQGNSA. CDR3: CASSLGRTRGTHEQYF. The DNA of the CDR3 is TGTGCCAGCAGCTTAGGGCGGACTAGAGGGACTCACGAGCAGTACTTC.

A few counts support this clonotype. V gene TRBV2 combines with J gene TRBJ2-4; D remains ambiguous. This CDR3 comprises 14 residues. The germline V gene encodes CDR1 SNHLY and CDR2 FYNNEI. V lost 6 bases to trimming and J lost 8 bases, with 17 bases between them. CDR3 loop: CASSSTRTSDIQYF. The DNA of the CDR3 is TGTGCCAGCAGCTCAACTCGTACTTCGGACATTCAGTACTTC. Combining the CDR3 with reference TRBV2 and TRBJ2-4 gives the whole variable domain EPEVTQTPSHQVTQMGQEVILRCVPISNHLYFYWYRQILGQKVEFLVSFYNNEISEKSEIFDDQFSVERPDGSNFTLKIRSTKLEDSAMYFCASSSTRTSDIQYFGAGTRLSVL.

This clonotype has more than one count but fewer than ten. V gene TRBV7-9 combines with J gene TRBJ1-2; D remains unclear. Trimming removed 1 base at V and 8 bases at J, with 11 bases between. Germline CDR1 SEHNR, CDR2 FQNEAQ (reference sequence). CDR3 length equals 13 residues. The CDR3 DNA follows: TGTGCCAGCAGCTTAGTTTTGGGAGAGGGCTACACCTTC. Translated: CASSLVLGEGYTF.

CDR3 sequence reads: CASSASFYEQYF. DNA for the CDR3: TGTGCCAGCAGCGCTTCCTTCTACGAGCAGTACTTC. The chain has TRBV7-8 and TRBJ2-7, with D uncertain. V was cut by 5 bases and J by 3 bases, with 8 bases left in between. CDR1 is SGHVS, CDR2 FQNEAQ, per germline. CDR3 length: 12 residues.

This clonotype was recorded many times. The chain is built from TRBV12-3 or TRBV12-4 and TRBJ2-5; 7 bases match TRBD1. V gave up 6 bases and J gave up 6 bases; unmatched junction bases: 7. The CDR3 extends over 13 amino acids. This CDR3 reads CASRSTGEKTQYF. CDR3 bases: TGTGCCAGCAGATCAACAGGGGAAAAGACCCAGTACTTC.

The rearrangement joins TRBV13 to TRBJ2-3; the match to TRBD2 covers 8 bases. V dropped 5 bases and J dropped 3; count of bases not matched to a gene: 7. This CDR3 is 15 amino acids long. CDR1 is PRHDT and CDR2 is FYEKMQ in the germline V gene (reference sequence). CDR3 DNA: TGTGCCAGCAGCCAAAAGCGGGAGTTTACAGATACGCAGTATTTT. It is translated as CASSQKREFTDTQYF.

The CDR3 protein is CASSYSIGGTEAFF. The CDR3 nucleotides are TGTGCCAGCAGTTACTCGATAGGGGGGACTGAAGCTTTCTTT. The rearrangement links TRBV6-2 or TRBV6-3 to TRBJ1-1, with D possibly matching TRBD1 (6 bases). V lost 0 bases and J 5 bases, leaving 10 bases between the germline ends. CDR1 is MNHEY and CDR2 is SVGEGT in the germline V gene. This CDR3 has 14 amino acids.